This TCR beta chain derives from a study of cytomegalovirus exposure and HLA in healthy donors. Across the whole study: T cells numbering about 179 million yielded fewer than 140 million unique TCR beta sequences in an earlier analysis.

CDR1 and CDR2 (germline): SNHLY, FYNNEI. The CDR3 contains 16 residues. V was pared by 10 bases and J by 11 bases, with 32 bases between. Of note for this clone: Its antigen is not identified.

PCR primers comprised 60 Vbeta and 13 Jbeta primers. Assay: immunoSEQ multiplex PCR; the TCRdb copy retains only in-frame clones and omits some. The sample yields roughly 93,000 clones, approximately 79% seen once. Points from the study as a whole: The only immune exposure information that was available was CMV serostatus.

The sequencing sample was made of PBMCs. The V call is TRBV2, the J call TRBJ2-5, with a tentative D call TRBD2 (5 bases). The receptor was isolated from a male donor in good health and CMV-seronegative. The CDR3 here is CAIRKVGGPGSREQYF. Written as DNA, the CDR3 is TGTGCCATCAGAAAGGTTGGCGGGCCGGGTTCTAGGGAGCAGTACTTC.